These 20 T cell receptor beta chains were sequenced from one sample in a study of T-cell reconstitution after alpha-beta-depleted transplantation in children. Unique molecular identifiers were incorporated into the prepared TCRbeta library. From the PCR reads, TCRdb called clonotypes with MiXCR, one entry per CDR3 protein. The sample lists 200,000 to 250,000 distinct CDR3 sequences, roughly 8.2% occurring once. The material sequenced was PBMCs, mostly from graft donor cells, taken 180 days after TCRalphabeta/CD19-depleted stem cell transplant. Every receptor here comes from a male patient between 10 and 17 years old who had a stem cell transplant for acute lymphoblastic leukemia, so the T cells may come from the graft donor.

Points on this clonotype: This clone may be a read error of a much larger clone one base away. The CDR3 coding sequence is TGCGCCTGCAGCTCCCTGGGACAGGGGGCAAGTGGAGGCTACACCTTC. This codes for CACSSLGQGASGGYTF. The gene calls are TRBV5-1 and TRBJ1-2, with TRBD1 matching over 12 bases. Germline CDR1 reads SGHRS; CDR2 reads YFSETQ. This CDR3 is built from 16 residues.

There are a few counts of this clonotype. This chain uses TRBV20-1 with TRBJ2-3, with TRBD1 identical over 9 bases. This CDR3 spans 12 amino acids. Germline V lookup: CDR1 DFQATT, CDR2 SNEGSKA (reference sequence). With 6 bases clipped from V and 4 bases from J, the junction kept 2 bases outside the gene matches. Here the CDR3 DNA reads TGCAGTGCGGACAGGGGATCAGATACGCAGTATTTT. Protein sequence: CSADRGSDTQYF.

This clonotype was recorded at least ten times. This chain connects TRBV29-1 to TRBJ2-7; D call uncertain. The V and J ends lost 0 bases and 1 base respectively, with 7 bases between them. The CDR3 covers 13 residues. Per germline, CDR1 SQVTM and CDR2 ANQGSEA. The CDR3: CSVEDVGSYEQYF. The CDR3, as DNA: TGCAGCGTTGAAGATGTGGGTTCCTACGAGCAGTACTTC.

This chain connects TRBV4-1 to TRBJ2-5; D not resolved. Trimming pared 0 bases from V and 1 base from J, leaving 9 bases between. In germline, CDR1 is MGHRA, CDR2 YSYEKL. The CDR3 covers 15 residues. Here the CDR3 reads CASSQDQAVQETQYF. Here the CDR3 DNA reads TGCGCCAGCAGCCAAGATCAGGCAGTCCAAGAGACCCAGTACTTC.

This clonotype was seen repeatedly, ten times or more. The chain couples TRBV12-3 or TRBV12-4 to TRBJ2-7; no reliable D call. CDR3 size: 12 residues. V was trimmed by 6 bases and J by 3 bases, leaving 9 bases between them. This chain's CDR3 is CASSSTVYEQYF. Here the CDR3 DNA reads TGTGCCAGCAGCTCCACGGTCTACGAGCAGTACTTC.

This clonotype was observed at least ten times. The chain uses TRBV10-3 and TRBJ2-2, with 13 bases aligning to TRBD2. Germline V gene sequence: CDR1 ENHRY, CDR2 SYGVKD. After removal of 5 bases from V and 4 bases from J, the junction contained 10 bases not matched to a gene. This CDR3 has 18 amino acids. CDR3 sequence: CAISRLAGGVQGTGELFF. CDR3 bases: TGTGCCATCAGTAGACTAGCGGGGGGCGTACAGGGCACCGGGGAGCTGTTTTTT.

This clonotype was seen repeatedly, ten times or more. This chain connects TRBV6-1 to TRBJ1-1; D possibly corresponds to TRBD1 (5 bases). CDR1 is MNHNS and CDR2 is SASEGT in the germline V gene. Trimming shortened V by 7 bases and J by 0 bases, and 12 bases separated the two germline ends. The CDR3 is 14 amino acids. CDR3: CASKDGGVNTEAFF. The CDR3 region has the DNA TGTGCCAGCAAGGACGGGGGTGTGAACACTGAAGCTTTCTTT.

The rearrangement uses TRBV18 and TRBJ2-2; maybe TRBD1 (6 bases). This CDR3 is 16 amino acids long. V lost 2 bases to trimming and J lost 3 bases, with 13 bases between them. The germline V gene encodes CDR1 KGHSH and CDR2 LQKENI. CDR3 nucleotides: TGTGCCAGCTCACCAGGGGGCGGTTTCCACACCGGGGAGCTGTTTTTT. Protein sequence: CASSPGGGFHTGELFF.

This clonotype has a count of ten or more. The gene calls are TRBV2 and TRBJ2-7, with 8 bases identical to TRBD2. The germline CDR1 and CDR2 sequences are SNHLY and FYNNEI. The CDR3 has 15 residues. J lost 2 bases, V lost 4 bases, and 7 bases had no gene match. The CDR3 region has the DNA TGTGCCAGCAGTGTCGAAACTAGCGGAGCCTACGAGCAGTACTTC. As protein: CASSVETSGAYEQYF.

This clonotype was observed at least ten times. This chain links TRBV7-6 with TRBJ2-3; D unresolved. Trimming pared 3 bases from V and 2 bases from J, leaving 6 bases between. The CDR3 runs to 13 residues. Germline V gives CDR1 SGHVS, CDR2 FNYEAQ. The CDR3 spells CASSLEITDTQYF. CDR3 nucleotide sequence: TGTGCCAGCAGCTTGGAAATCACAGATACGCAGTATTTT.

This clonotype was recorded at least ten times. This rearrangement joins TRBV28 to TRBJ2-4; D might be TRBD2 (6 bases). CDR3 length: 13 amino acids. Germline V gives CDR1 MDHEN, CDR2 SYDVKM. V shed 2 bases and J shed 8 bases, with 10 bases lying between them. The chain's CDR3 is CASSLTSRDIQYF. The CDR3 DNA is TGTGCCAGCAGTTTAACTAGCCGAGACATTCAGTACTTC.

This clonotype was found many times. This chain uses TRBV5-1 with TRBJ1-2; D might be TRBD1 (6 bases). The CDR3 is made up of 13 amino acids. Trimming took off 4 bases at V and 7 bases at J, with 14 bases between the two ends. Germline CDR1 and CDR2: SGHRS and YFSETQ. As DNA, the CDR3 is TGCGCCAGCAGCGGAACCAGGGGAACTGGCTACACCTTC. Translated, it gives CASSGTRGTGYTF. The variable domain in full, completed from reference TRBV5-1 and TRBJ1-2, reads KAGVTQTPRYLIKTRGQQVTLSCSPISGHRSVSWYQQTPGQGLQFLFEYFSETQRNKGNFPGRFSGRQFSNSRSEMNVSTLELGDSALYLCASSGTRGTGYTFGSGTRLTVV.

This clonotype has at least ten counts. The CDR3: CASSPQGANEKLFF. In DNA form, the CDR3 reads TGTGCCAGCAGCCCACAGGGGGCGAATGAAAAACTGTTTTTT. The gene calls are TRBV12-3 or TRBV12-4 and TRBJ1-4; TRBD1 agrees at 9 bases. Trimming cost V 6 bases and J 5 bases; bases outside gene matches: 4. The CDR3 has 14 amino acids.

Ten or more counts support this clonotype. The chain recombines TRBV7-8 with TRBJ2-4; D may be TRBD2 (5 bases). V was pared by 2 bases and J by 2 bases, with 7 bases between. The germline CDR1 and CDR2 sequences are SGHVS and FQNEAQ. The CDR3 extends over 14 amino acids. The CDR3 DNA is TGTGCCAGCAGCTTAAGAGGGTCCAAAAACATTCAGTACTTC. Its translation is CASSLRGSKNIQYF.

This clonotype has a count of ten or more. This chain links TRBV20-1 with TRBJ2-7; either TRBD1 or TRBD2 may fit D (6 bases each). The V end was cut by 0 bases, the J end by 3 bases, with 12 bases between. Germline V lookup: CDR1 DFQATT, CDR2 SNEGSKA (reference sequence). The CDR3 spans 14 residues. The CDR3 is CSARDGGRFYEQYF. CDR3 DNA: TGCAGTGCTAGAGATGGGGGGCGTTTCTACGAGCAGTACTTC.

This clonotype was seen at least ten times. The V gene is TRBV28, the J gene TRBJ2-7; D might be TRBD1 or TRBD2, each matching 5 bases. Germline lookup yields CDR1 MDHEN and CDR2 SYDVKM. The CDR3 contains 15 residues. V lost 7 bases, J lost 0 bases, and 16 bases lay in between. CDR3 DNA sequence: TGTGCCAGCAAAATCCCGGGACCTTCCTCCTACGAGCAGTACTTC. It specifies CASKIPGPSSYEQYF.

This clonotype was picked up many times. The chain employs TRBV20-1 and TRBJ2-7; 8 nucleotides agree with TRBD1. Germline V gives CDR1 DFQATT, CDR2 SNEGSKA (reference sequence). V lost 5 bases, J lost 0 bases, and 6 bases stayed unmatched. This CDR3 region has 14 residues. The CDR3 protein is CSALDRVSSYEQYF. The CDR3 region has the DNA TGCAGTGCTCTGGACAGGGTTAGCTCCTACGAGCAGTACTTC.

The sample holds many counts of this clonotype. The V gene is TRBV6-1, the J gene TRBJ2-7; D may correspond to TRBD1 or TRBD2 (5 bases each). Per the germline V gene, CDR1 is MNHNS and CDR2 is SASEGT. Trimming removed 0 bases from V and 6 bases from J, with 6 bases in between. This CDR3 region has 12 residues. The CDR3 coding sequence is TGTGCCAGCAGTGAAGCGAGGGGCGAGCAGTACTTC. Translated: CASSEARGEQYF.

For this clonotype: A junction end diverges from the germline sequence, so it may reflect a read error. CDR3 nucleotides: TGTACCAGCAGCCTGACTTCGACAGGGAAAGGCTCTGGGGCCAACGTCCTGACTTTC. Translated: CTSSLTSTGKGSGANVLTF. V is TRBV3-1 and J is TRBJ2-6; 7 bases map to TRBD1. Germline V lookup: CDR1 LGHDT, CDR2 YNNKEL (reference sequence). This CDR3 has 19 amino acids.

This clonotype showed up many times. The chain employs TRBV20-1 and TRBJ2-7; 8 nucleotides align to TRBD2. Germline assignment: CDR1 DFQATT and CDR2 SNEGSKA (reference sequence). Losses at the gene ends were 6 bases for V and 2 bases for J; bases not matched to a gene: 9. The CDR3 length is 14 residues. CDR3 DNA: TGCAGTGCCCCCACAGCGGGGGCGGCCTACGAGCAGTACTTC. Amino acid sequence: CSAPTAGAAYEQYF.